This T cell receptor (beta chain) appears in the sequencing data of a study of T cell changes during pregnancy in multiple sclerosis. CDR3 length: 17 residues. The germline V gene has CDR1 SEHNR and CDR2 FQNEAQ (reference sequence). J lost 0 bases, V lost 3 bases, and 8 bases had no gene match. Data came from immunoSEQ multiplex PCR; TCRdb stores just in-frame clones and leaves some out. The sample holds about 57,000 clones; around 93% are singletons and the top ten take about 3.7%. The sequencing used peripheral blood, collected after pregnancy. The sequence was obtained from a female donor in good health, enrolled as a control in a pregnancy study. This sequence joins TRBV7-9 and TRBJ2-7; 10 bases line up with TRBD1. The chain's CDR3 is CASSLNSGQGPSYEQYF. The CDR3 nucleotides are TGTGCCAGCAGCTTGAATTCGGGACAGGGGCCCTCCTACGAGCAGTACTTC.